Listed below are T cell receptor beta chains from one sample, sequenced in a study of prognosis after radiotherapy for stage I lung cancer. MiXCR, applied by TCRdb to the multiplex PCR reads, yields one record per CDR3 protein. Of some 11,000 distinct CDR3 sequences listed, approximately 58% are singletons. The starting material was PBMCs, obtained before or after stereotactic body radiation therapy (not recorded which). The origin of the receptors is a donor of 50 years or more with non-small cell lung cancer. CDR3s include the opening cysteine and the closing phenylalanine or tryptophan. Only part of the rows carry a size: once, few, many, or a class if the clone is expanded.

CDR3aa: CAISSPGHYGYTF; v_gene: TRBV5-5; abundance: NA
CDR3aa: CASSNDLPEQFF; v_gene: TRBV2; abundance: NA
CDR3aa: CASSPLSAGAGNEQFF; v_gene: TRBV7-2; abundance: medium-sized
CDR3aa: CASSLSGSSGNNEQFF; v_gene: TRBV7-7; abundance: once
CDR3aa: CASSRWPEGGTEAFF; v_gene: TRBV27; abundance: NA
CDR3aa: CASSYSTYEQYF; v_gene: TRBV6-5; abundance: NA
CDR3aa: CASSQDSGTGTYGYTF; v_gene: TRBV4-1; abundance: many
CDR3aa: CASSCGLAGLNTGELFF; v_gene: TRBV6-4; abundance: NA
CDR3aa: CASSRLSEQFF; v_gene: TRBV19; abundance: medium-sized
CDR3aa: CASYQQGLSGELFF; v_gene: TRBV6-2/TRBV6-3; abundance: NA
CDR3aa: CASSPRRLAGAQISYEQYF; v_gene: TRBV4-1; abundance: once
CDR3aa: CASSPLLPVGPNTGELFF; v_gene: TRBV7-3; abundance: NA
CDR3aa: CASSGHRGMNTEAFF; v_gene: TRBV9; abundance: medium-sized
CDR3aa: CASSPPSEVGYTF; v_gene: TRBV19; abundance: few
CDR3aa: CASRCDSYNEQFF; v_gene: TRBV27; abundance: NA
CDR3aa: CASSLYSYGTSGSWKTQYF; v_gene: TRBV5-8; abundance: many
CDR3aa: CSALTSYEQYF; v_gene: TRBV20-1; abundance: NA
CDR3aa: CAVHKDGGYGYTF; v_gene: TRBV14; abundance: medium-sized
CDR3aa: CASSYRAMSNQPRHF; v_gene: TRBV28; abundance: once
CDR3aa: CASSSYTGAILRSYNEQFF; v_gene: TRBV11-2; abundance: NA
CDR3aa: CASRASKWGDVYLNYGYTF; v_gene: TRBV4-1; abundance: many
CDR3aa: CASSRNLGDIQYF; v_gene: TRBV14; abundance: many
CDR3aa: CASDDVYGYTF; v_gene: TRBV28; abundance: NA
CDR3aa: CASSINSGRSDEQFF; v_gene: TRBV7-3; abundance: medium-sized